This T cell receptor beta chain was sequenced for a study of blood T cell repertoires in COVID-19. Study background: Samples came from the United States, Italy and Spain, spanning acute and convalescent COVID-19.

Generated by immunoSEQ multiplex PCR, the TCRdb table keeps only in-frame clones and is missing some. The sample lists 190,000 or so clones, around four fifths occurring once. The CDR3 totals 13 residues. The V end was cut by 4 bases, the J end by 4 bases, with 13 bases between. Germline loops: CDR1 SQVTM, CDR2 ANQGSEA. This TCR was sampled from a man aged 35 to 55 who had recovered from COVID-19. The chain carries TRBV29-1 and TRBJ1-2; no clear D gene. The sample was PBMCs or T cells enriched from blood (not recorded which). For the CDR3, the DNA is TGCAGCGTTGCGTTCGGAGCCCCCTATGGCTACACCTTC. It is translated as CSVAFGAPYGYTF.